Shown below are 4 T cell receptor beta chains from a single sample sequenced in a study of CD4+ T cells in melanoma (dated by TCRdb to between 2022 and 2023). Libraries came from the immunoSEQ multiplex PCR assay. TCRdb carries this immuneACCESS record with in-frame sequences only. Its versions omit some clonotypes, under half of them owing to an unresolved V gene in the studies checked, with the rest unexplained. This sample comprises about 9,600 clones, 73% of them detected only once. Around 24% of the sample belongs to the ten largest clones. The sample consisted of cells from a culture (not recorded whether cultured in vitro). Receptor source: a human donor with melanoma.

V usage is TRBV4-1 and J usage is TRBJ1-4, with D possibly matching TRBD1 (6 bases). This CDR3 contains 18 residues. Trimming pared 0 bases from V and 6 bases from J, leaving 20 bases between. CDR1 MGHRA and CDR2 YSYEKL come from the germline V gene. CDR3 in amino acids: CASSQENEGLGAYEKLFF. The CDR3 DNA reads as TGCGCCAGCAGCCAAGAGAATGAGGGGCTGGGGGCATATGAAAAACTGTTTTTT.

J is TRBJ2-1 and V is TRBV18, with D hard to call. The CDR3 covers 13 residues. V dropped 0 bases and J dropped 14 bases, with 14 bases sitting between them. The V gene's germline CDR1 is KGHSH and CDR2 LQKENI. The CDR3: CASSPPRRTVEFF. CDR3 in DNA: TGTGCCAGCTCACCACCAAGGAGAACAGTCGAGTTCTTC.

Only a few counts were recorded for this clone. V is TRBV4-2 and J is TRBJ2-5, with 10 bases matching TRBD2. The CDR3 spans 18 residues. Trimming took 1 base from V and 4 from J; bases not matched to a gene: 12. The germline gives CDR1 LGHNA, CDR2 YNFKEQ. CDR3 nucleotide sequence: TGTGCCAGCAGCCAAGCCGGGCTAGCGGGGGTAGCGGGAGAGACCCAGTACTTC. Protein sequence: CASSQAGLAGVAGETQYF.

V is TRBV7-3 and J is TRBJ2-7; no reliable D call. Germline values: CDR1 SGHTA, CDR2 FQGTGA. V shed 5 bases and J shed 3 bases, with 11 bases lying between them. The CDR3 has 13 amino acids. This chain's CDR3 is CASSAGRNYEQYF. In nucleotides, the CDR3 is TGTGCCAGCAGCGCCGGACGGAACTACGAGCAGTACTTC.